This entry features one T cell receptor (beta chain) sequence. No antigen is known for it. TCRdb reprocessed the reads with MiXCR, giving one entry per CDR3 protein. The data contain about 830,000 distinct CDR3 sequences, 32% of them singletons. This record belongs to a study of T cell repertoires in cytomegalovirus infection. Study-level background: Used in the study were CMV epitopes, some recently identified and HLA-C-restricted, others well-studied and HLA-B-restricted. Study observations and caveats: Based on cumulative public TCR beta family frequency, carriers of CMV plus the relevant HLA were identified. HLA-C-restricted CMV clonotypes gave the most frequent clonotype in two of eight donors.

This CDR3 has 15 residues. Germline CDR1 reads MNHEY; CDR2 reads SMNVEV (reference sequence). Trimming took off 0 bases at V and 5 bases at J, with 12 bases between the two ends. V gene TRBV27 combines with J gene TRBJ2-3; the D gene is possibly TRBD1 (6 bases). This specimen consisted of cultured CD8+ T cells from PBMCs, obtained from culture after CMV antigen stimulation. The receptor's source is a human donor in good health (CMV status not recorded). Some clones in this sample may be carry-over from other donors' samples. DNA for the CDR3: TGTGCCAGCAGTTTATCGGCTGGGGGCGTAGATACGCAGTATTTT. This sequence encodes CASSLSAGGVDTQYF.